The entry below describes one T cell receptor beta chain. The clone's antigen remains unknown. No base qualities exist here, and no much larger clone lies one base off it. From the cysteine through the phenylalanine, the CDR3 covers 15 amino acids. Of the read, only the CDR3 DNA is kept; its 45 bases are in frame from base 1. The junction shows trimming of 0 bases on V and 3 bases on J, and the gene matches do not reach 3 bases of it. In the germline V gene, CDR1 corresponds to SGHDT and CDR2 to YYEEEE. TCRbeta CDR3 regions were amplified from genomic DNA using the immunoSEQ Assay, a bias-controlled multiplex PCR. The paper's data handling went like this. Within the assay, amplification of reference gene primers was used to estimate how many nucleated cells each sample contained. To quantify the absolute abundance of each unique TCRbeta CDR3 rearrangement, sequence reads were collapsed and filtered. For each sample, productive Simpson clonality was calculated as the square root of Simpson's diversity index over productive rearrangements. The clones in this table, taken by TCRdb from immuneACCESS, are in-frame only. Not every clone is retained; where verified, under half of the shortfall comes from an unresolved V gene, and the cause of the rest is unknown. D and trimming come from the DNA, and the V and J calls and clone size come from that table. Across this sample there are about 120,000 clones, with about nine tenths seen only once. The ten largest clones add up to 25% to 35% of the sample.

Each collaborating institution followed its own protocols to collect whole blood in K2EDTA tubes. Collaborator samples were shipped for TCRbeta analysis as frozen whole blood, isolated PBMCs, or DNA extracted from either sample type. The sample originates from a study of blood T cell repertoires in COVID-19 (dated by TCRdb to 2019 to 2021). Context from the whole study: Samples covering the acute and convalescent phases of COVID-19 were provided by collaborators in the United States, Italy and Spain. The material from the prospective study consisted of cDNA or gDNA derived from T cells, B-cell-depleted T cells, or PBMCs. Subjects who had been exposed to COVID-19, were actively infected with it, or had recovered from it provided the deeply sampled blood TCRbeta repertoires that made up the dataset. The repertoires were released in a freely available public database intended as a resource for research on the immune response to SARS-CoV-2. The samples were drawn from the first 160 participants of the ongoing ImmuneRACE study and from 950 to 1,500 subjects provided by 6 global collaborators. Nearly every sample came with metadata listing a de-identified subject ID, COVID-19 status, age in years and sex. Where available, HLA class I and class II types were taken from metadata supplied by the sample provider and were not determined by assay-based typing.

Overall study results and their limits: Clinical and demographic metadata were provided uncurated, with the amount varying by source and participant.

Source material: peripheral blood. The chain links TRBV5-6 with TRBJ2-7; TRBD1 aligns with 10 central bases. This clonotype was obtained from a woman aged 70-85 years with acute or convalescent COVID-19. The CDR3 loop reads CASSLVGTGVYEQYF. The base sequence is TGTGCCAGCAGCTTGGTTGGGACAGGGGTCTACGAGCAGTACTTC.